The next 28 T cell receptor beta chains were all read from a single sample in a study of blood T cell repertoires in COVID-19. Clones were read by immunoSEQ multiplex PCR, and TCRdb kept only the in-frame ones, dropping some. The data show 51,000 or so clones, 70% to 90% seen once. Sequencing was done on a sample of peripheral blood. These receptors all come from a man older than 75 with acute or convalescent COVID-19.

J is TRBJ1-2 and V is TRBV3-1 (or the pseudogene TRBV3-2); D gene ambiguous. Trimming left V 0 bases short and J 5 bases short, with 10 bases between. The germline gives CDR1 LGHDT, CDR2 YNNKEL (reference sequence). The CDR3 contains 14 residues. This CDR3 is CASSQDRDSYGYTF. DNA for the CDR3: TGTGCCAGCAGCCAAGATCGAGATTCTTATGGCTACACCTTC.

The CDR3 nucleotides read TGTGCCAGCAGCGCCCCCGGGACTCACAATGAGCAGTTCTTC. Translation gives CASSAPGTHNEQFF. The genes are TRBV9 and TRBJ2-1, with D maybe TRBD2 (6 bases). The CDR3 sequence is 14 residues long. V lost 3 bases to trimming and J lost 5 bases, with 12 bases between them. CDR1 and CDR2 (germline): SGDLS, YYNGEE.

V usage is TRBV28 and J usage is TRBJ2-2, with D maybe TRBD1 (6 bases). Trimming stripped 6 bases from V and 7 bases from J, with 18 bases between. The CDR3 length is 15 residues. Germline V gene sequence: CDR1 MDHEN, CDR2 SYDVKM. This CDR3 is CASRRDTPRVGELFF. In DNA, the CDR3 is TGTGCCAGCAGGAGGGACACCCCCCGTGTCGGGGAGCTGTTTTTT. The complete variable domain, with remaining parts taken from reference TRBV28 and TRBJ2-2, reads DVKVTQSSRYLVKRTGEKVFLECVQDMDHENMFWYRQDPGLGLRLIYFSYDVKMKEKGDIPEGYSVSREKKERFSLILESASTNQTSMYLCASRRDTPRVGELFFGEGSRLTVL.

The V and J genes are TRBV27 and TRBJ2-2; 8 positions match TRBD1. The trim removed 6 bases at V and 7 bases at J, leaving 1 base unmatched. Germline assignment: CDR1 MNHEY and CDR2 SMNVEV (reference sequence). This CDR3 contains 12 residues. Written as DNA, the CDR3 is TGTGCCAGCAGGACAGGGGACGGGGAGCTGTTTTTT. This translates into CASRTGDGELFF.

The J gene is TRBJ2-6, the V gene TRBV28; 7 bases align to TRBD1. J was trimmed by 0 bases and V by 6 bases; bases with no gene match: 2. Germline CDR1 and CDR2: MDHEN and SYDVKM. The CDR3 consists of 15 residues. The DNA for the CDR3 is TGTGCCAGCAGCCGGGACAGCTCTGGGGCCAACGTCCTGACTTTC. It codes for CASSRDSSGANVLTF.

This sequence joins TRBV5-1 and TRBJ1-1, with 7 bases fitting TRBD1. CDR3 length: 14 residues. Germline lookup yields CDR1 SGHRS and CDR2 YFSETQ. V dropped 4 bases and J dropped 0; count of bases not matched to a gene: 3. CDR3 bases: TGCGCCAGCAGCCCCGGGACAGTGAACACTGAAGCTTTCTTT. Translating it yields CASSPGTVNTEAFF.

This clone came up once. The chain has TRBV29-1 and TRBJ1-1; maybe TRBD1 (5 bases). The CDR3 contains 15 residues. Germline V CDR1 and CDR2: SQVTM, ANQGSEA. Trimming pared 6 bases from V and 5 bases from J, leaving 22 bases between. The CDR3 sequence: CSVTLRRGGGTEAFF. For the CDR3, the DNA is TGCAGCGTGACCTTGAGGAGGGGCGGCGGGACTGAAGCTTTCTTT.

The chain combines TRBV12-3 or TRBV12-4 with TRBJ1-1, with D maybe TRBD1 (5 bases). The CDR3 is 13 amino acids. Trimming stripped 6 bases from V and 1 base from J, with 9 bases between. CDR3 DNA: TGTGCCAGCAGGCGGACAAGGAACACTGAAGCTTTCTTT. This codes for CASRRTRNTEAFF.

The gene calls are TRBV6-5 and TRBJ1-1; D ambiguous. This CDR3 is built from 14 residues. Trimming left V 4 bases short and J 4 bases short, with 13 bases between. Germline loops: CDR1 MNHEY, CDR2 SVGAGI. The DNA for the CDR3 is TGTGCCAGCAGTTCCGAAAAGATCGGCACTGAAGCTTTCTTT. Encoded protein: CASSSEKIGTEAFF.

J is TRBJ2-7 and V is TRBV3-1 (or the pseudogene TRBV3-2); tentatively, D is TRBD2 (5 bases). CDR1 is LGHDT and CDR2 is YNNKEL in the germline V gene (reference sequence). The CDR3 has 13 amino acids. V lost 1 base to trimming and J lost 7 bases, with 11 bases between them. The CDR3 loop reads CASSQGNQREQYF. DNA for the CDR3: TGTGCCAGCAGCCAAGGAAATCAGCGGGAGCAGTACTTC.

This chain links TRBV28 with TRBJ2-1, with 7 bases identical to TRBD1. The V and J ends lost 2 bases and 2 bases, in that order; junction bases with no gene match: 3. Germline lookup yields CDR1 MDHEN and CDR2 SYDVKM. The CDR3 length is 15 residues. CDR3 DNA sequence: TGTGCCAGCAGTTTACGAGGGACAGCCTACAATGAGCAGTTCTTC. Translating it yields CASSLRGTAYNEQFF. Full variable domain (remainder filled in from reference TRBV28 and TRBJ2-1): DVKVTQSSRYLVKRTGEKVFLECVQDMDHENMFWYRQDPGLGLRLIYFSYDVKMKEKGDIPEGYSVSREKKERFSLILESASTNQTSMYLCASSLRGTAYNEQFFGPGTRLTVL.

The chain joins TRBV5-6 to TRBJ2-6; tentative D call: TRBD1 (6 bases). Trimming shortened V by 2 bases and J by 0 bases, and 6 bases separated the two germline ends. The CDR3 is 15 amino acids. Germline V gene sequence: CDR1 SGHDT, CDR2 YYEEEE. CDR3 sequence reads: CASSFRGSGANVLTF. CDR3 bases: TGTGCCAGCAGCTTCAGGGGCTCTGGGGCCAACGTCCTGACTTTC.

V and J are TRBV5-8 and TRBJ2-2, with 7 bases fitting TRBD1. The CDR3 is 15 amino acids. With V trimmed by 0 bases and J by 5 bases, 4 bases remained unmatched. Germline CDR1 and CDR2: SGHTS and YDEGEE. This CDR3 reads CASSLGDRVTGELFF. The CDR3 nucleotides are TGTGCCAGCAGCTTGGGAGACAGGGTTACCGGGGAGCTGTTTTTT. Filled out from reference TRBV5-8 and TRBJ2-2, the complete variable domain reads EAGVTQSPTHLIKTRGQQATLRCSPISGHTSVYWYQQALGLGLQFLLWYDEGEERNRGNFPPRFSGRQFPNYSSELNVNALELEDSALYLCASSLGDRVTGELFFGEGSRLTVL.

This chain uses TRBV19 with TRBJ1-1; 8 bases line up with TRBD1. The germline gives CDR1 LNHDA, CDR2 SQIVND (reference sequence). Trimming cost V 8 bases and J 4 bases; bases outside gene matches: 6. This CDR3 spans 13 amino acids. The CDR3, as DNA: TGTGCCAGTGGGACAGGCAGAGGCACTGAAGCTTTCTTT. Its protein product is CASGTGRGTEAFF.

The chain links TRBV11-2 to TRBJ2-7; D may be TRBD2 (7 bases). V was shortened by 1 base and J by 4 bases, with 11 bases between the two germline ends. CDR3 length: 14 amino acids. Germline-derived CDR1 and CDR2 are SGHAT and FQNNGV. DNA of the CDR3: TGTGCCAGCAGCTTAGGGGGGGGACAATACGAGCAGTACTTC. Its protein is CASSLGGGQYEQYF.

In this sample, this clone turned up a few times. This chain joins TRBV5-1 and TRBJ1-3; D is perhaps TRBD1 (5 bases). The CDR3 is made up of 16 amino acids. V lost 4 bases and J lost 11, with 25 bases in between. Germline V gene sequence: CDR1 SGHRS, CDR2 YFSETQ. In DNA, the CDR3 is TGCGCCAGCAGCCACACGGCCGGGACTGAAGAAACACCCATATATTTT. Protein sequence: CASSHTAGTEETPIYF.

With respect to this clone: A junction boundary mismatches the germline segment, possibly from a read error. V is TRBV10-1 and J is TRBJ2-5; D is possibly TRBD1 (6 bases). The CDR3 loop spans 16 amino acids. Germline V gene sequence: CDR1 WNHNN, CDR2 SYGVQD (reference sequence). CDR3 sequence reads: CAGSPGRGDFQETQYF. The CDR3 DNA reads as TGCGCCGGCAGTCCCGGCAGGGGAGACTTCCAAGAGACCCAGTACTTC.

The chain uses TRBV6-2 or TRBV6-3 and TRBJ2-2; D is possibly TRBD1 (5 bases). The V end lost 5 bases, the J end lost 3 bases, and 10 bases lay between the germline ends. This CDR3 region has 14 residues. Germline loops: CDR1 MNHEY, CDR2 SVGEGT. The CDR3 loop reads CASSSQGDTGELFF. Here the CDR3 DNA reads TGTGCCAGCAGTAGCCAGGGTGACACCGGGGAGCTGTTTTTT.

The rearrangement links TRBV2 to TRBJ2-5; 8 bases are shared with TRBD2. This CDR3 is built from 14 residues. Germline V gene lookup returns CDR1 SNHLY and CDR2 FYNNEI. V lost 6 bases and J lost 0; bases outside the gene matches: 3. The DNA for the CDR3 is TGTGCCAGCAGGCTAGCGGGCCACCAAGAGACCCAGTACTTC. Protein product: CASRLAGHQETQYF.

The rearrangement uses TRBV19 and TRBJ2-1, with 9 bases identical to TRBD1. From germline, CDR1 is LNHDA and CDR2 SQIVND (reference sequence). J gave up 7 bases and V 3 bases, and 10 bases lay outside the gene matches. The CDR3 covers 16 residues. This CDR3 reads CASSIGETGGRNEQFF. The CDR3 DNA reads as TGTGCCAGTAGTATTGGGGAGACAGGGGGGCGGAATGAGCAGTTCTTC.

In its sample, this clone was seen a few times. The rearrangement uses TRBV4-2 and TRBJ2-7; the match to TRBD1 covers 7 bases. V lost 2 bases and J lost 4; bases outside the gene matches: 8. CDR1 and CDR2 (germline): LGHNA, YNFKEQ. The CDR3 spans 15 residues. The CDR3 region is CASSQTGTDQYEQYF. As DNA, the CDR3 is TGTGCCAGCAGCCAAACCGGGACAGACCAATACGAGCAGTACTTC.

The rearrangement uses TRBV9 and TRBJ1-4, with TRBD1 as a possible D gene (5 bases). V was cut by 2 bases and J by 8 bases, with 16 bases left in between. The CDR3 extends over 15 amino acids. Germline assignment: CDR1 SGDLS and CDR2 YYNGEE. Written as DNA, the CDR3 is TGTGCCAGCAGCGTGGGGCCCCAGGGAGGCGAAAAACTGTTTTTT. Translated: CASSVGPQGGEKLFF.

This clone was seen once. The genes are TRBV30 and TRBJ2-3; perhaps TRBD2 as D (5 bases). CDR3 length equals 13 residues. CDR1 and CDR2 from the germline V gene are GTSNPN and SVGIG (reference sequence). The CDR3 DNA sequence: TGTGCAACGCGAGAGGGCCGCACAGATACGCAGTATTTT. This sequence encodes CATREGRTDTQYF.

A single count supports this clone. The V gene is TRBV2, the J gene TRBJ2-3; 10 nucleotides align to TRBD1. The junction had 8 bases not matched to a gene; V was cut back by 5 bases and J by 6 bases. The CDR3 consists of 15 residues. CDR1 is SNHLY and CDR2 is FYNNEI in the germline V gene. The CDR3 nucleotides read TGTGCCAGCAGTCCGGGACAGGGGTTCAGGGATACGCAGTATTTT. Translated, it gives CASSPGQGFRDTQYF.

The chain joins TRBV6-1 to TRBJ2-2, with D unresolved. The CDR3 runs 15 residues. With 0 bases removed from V and 1 base from J, the gap between germline ends came to 6 bases. Germline V lookup: CDR1 MNHNS, CDR2 SASEGT. CDR3 nucleotide sequence: TGTGCCAGCAGTGAAGCCGTCCTGAACACCGGGGAGCTGTTTTTT. Protein product: CASSEAVLNTGELFF.

This chain joins TRBV4-1 and TRBJ2-7; TRBD1 matches at 10 bases. This CDR3 comprises 19 residues. Germline values: CDR1 MGHRA, CDR2 YSYEKL. Trimming took 1 base from V and 4 from J; bases not matched to a gene: 16. CDR3 DNA: TGCGCCAGCAGCCAAGGGCTCCAAAACCGGGACAGGGGCAATTACGAGCAGTACTTC. Its translation is CASSQGLQNRDRGNYEQYF.

V is TRBV19 and J is TRBJ1-1, with 7 bases that match TRBD1. The CDR3 is 11 amino acids. Per the germline V gene, CDR1 is LNHDA and CDR2 is SQIVND (reference sequence). V was clipped by 7 bases and J by 6 bases; unmatched bases: 2. Here the CDR3 DNA reads TGTGCCAGTAATGACAGGGCTGAAGCTTTCTTT. It encodes CASNDRAEAFF.

This clone was detected a few times. The chain employs TRBV3-1 (or the pseudogene TRBV3-2) and TRBJ1-2; D is perhaps TRBD1 (5 bases). The CDR3 covers 16 residues. Trimming removed 0 bases at V and 4 bases at J, with 15 bases between. Germline V CDR1 and CDR2: LGHDT, YNNKEL (reference sequence). CDR3 amino acids: CASSQEGVGGSYGYTF. DNA of the CDR3: TGTGCCAGCAGCCAAGAAGGGGTGGGAGGGTCCTATGGCTACACCTTC.